This T cell receptor (beta chain) is drawn from a study of blood T cell repertoires in COVID-19. Study-level information: The United States, Italy and Spain supplied acute and convalescent COVID-19 samples. From T cells, B-cell-depleted T cells, or PBMCs came the material, which was cDNA or gDNA.

Sequencing used immunoSEQ multiplex PCR; TCRdb keeps in-frame clones, though not all of them. The profile shows 75,000 to 100,000 clones, approximately 88% of them singletons. Germline loops: CDR1 SGHRS, CDR2 YFSETQ. This CDR3 contains 17 residues. The junction had 4 bases not matched to a gene; V was cut back by 4 bases and J by 0 bases. The chain combines TRBV5-1 with TRBJ2-3; 14 bases line up with TRBD2. The sequencing input was peripheral blood. This TCR was recovered from a man aged 55 to 70 with acute or convalescent COVID-19. The CDR3, as DNA: TGCGCCAGCAGCCGGGGACTAGCGGGAGATAGCACAGATACGCAGTATTTT. Its translation: CASSRGLAGDSTDTQYF.